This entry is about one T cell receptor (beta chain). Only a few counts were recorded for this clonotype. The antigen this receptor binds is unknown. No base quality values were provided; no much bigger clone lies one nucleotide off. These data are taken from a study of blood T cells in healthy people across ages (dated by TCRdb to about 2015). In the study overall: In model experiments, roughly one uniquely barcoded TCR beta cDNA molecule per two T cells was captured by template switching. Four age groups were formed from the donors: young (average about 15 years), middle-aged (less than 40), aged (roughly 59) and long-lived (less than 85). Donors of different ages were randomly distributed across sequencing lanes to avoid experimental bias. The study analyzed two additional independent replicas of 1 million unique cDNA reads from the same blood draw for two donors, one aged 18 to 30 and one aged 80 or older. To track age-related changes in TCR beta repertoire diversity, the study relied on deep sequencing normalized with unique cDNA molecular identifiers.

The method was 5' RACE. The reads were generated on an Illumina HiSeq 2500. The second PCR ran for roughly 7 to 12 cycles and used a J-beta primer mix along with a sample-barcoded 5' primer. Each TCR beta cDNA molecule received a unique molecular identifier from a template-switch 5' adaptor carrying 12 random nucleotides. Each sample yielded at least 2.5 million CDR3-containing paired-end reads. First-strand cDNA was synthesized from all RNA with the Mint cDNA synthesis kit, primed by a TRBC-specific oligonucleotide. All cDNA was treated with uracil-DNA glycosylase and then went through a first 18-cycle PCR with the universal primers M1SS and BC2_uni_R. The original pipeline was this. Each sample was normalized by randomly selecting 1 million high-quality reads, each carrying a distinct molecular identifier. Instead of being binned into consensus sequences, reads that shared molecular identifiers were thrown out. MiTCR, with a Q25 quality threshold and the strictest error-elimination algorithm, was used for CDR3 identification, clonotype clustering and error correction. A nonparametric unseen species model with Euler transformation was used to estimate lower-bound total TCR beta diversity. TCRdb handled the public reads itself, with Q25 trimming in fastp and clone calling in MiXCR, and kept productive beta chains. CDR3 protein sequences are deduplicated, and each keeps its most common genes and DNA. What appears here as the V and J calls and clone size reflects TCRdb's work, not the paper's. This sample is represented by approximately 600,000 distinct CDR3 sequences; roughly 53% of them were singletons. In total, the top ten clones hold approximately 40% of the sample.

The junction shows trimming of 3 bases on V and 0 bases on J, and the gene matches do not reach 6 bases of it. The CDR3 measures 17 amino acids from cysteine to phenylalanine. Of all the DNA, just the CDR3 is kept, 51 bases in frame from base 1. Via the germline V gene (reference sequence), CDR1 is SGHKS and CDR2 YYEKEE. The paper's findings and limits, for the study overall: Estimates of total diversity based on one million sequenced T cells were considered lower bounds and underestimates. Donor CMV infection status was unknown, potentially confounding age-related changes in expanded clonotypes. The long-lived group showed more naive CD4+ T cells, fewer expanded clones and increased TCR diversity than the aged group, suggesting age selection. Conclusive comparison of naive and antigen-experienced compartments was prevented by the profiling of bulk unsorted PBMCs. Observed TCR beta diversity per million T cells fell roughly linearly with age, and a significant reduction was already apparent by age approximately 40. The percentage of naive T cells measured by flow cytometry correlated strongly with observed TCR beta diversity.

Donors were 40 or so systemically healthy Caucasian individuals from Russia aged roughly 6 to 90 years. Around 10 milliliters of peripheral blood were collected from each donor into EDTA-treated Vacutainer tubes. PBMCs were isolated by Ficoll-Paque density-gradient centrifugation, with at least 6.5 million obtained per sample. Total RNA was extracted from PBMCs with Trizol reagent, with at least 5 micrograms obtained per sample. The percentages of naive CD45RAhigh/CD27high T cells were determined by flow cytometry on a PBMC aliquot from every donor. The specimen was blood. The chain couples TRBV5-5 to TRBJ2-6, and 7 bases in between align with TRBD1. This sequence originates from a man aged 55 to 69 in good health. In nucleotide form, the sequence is TGTGCCAGCAGCTCCGGGACAGATGGCTCTGGGGCCAACGTCCTGACTTTC. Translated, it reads CASSSGTDGSGANVLTF.